One sample yielded the 9 T cell receptor beta chains listed below, sequenced in a study of T cell responses to AZD1222 COVID-19 vaccine. The data were produced by immunoSEQ multiplex PCR, yet TCRdb's version contains in-frame clones alone and is incomplete. The sample holds 80,000 to 130,000 clones; about 86% are singletons and the top ten take about 3.3%. Sequencing was performed on peripheral blood, taken on day 0 of AZD1222 vaccination. These receptors were obtained from an adult in good health.

The chain couples TRBV10-3 to TRBJ2-3; possible D gene TRBD1, 6 bases. The CDR3 sequence is 16 residues long. Trimming took off 6 bases at V and 3 bases at J, with 19 bases between the two ends. Germline V gives CDR1 ENHRY, CDR2 SYGVKD. This CDR3 is CAISLNRVASTDTQYF. CDR3 coding DNA: TGTGCCATCAGCTTGAACAGGGTCGCCTCTACAGATACGCAGTATTTT.

V is TRBV19 and J is TRBJ1-3; D call uncertain. CDR1 LNHDA and CDR2 SQIVND come from the germline V gene (reference sequence). This CDR3 comprises 14 residues. V was cut by 4 bases and J by 0 bases, with 7 bases left in between. The DNA of the CDR3 is TGTGCCAGTAGTAGCAGGAGCTCTGGAAACACCATATATTTT. It encodes CASSSRSSGNTIYF. Full variable domain (outside the CDR3, taken from reference TRBV19 and TRBJ1-3): DGGITQSPKYLFRKEGQNVTLSCEQNLNHDAMYWYRQDPGQGLRLIYYSQIVNDFQKGDIAEGYSVSREKKESFPLTVTSAQKNPTAFYLCASSSRSSGNTIYFGEGSWLTVV.

This clone was recorded only once. The chain couples TRBV7-9 to TRBJ1-2; 10 bases are a match to TRBD1. From germline, CDR1 is SEHNR and CDR2 FQNEAQ (reference sequence). CDR3 length equals 13 residues. J lost 8 bases, V lost 6 bases, and 6 bases had no gene match. The CDR3: CASSPRQGAGYTF. In nucleotides, the CDR3 is TGTGCCAGCAGTCCCAGACAGGGGGCCGGCTACACCTTC. The entire variable domain, with the rest obtained from reference TRBV7-9 and TRBJ1-2, is as follows: DTGVSQNPRHKITKRGQNVTFRCDPISEHNRLYWYRQTLGQGPEFLTYFQNEAQLEKSRLLSDRFSAERPKGSFSTLEIQRTEQGDSAMYLCASSPRQGAGYTFGSGTRLTVV.

J is TRBJ2-7 and V is TRBV2; no definite D call. CDR1 SNHLY and CDR2 FYNNEI come from the germline V gene. Trimming removed 4 bases from V and 1 base from J, with 8 bases in between. This CDR3 region has 13 residues. The CDR3 sequence is CASSASWSYEQYF. In DNA form, the CDR3 reads TGTGCCAGCAGTGCTAGTTGGTCCTACGAGCAGTACTTC.

The rearrangement uses TRBV9 and TRBJ2-6; D unresolved. The CDR3 runs 17 residues. Germline assignment: CDR1 SGDLS and CDR2 YYNGEE. V was shortened by 0 bases and J by 1 base, with 11 bases between the two germline ends. CDR3 in amino acids: CASSVAPVSSGANVLTF. CDR3 nucleotide sequence: TGTGCCAGCAGCGTAGCCCCCGTTAGTTCTGGGGCCAACGTCCTGACTTTC.

The chain is built from TRBV7-3 and TRBJ2-1; D perhaps matches TRBD2 (7 bases). Germline V gene sequence: CDR1 SGHTA, CDR2 FQGTGA. This CDR3 spans 15 amino acids. The V gene lost 7 bases and the J gene lost 4 bases, with 17 bases spanning the gap. CDR3 sequence: CASTSEGGGYNEQFF. The CDR3 DNA sequence: TGTGCCAGCACCTCCGAGGGGGGAGGGTACAATGAGCAGTTCTTC.

The V and J genes are TRBV6-5 and TRBJ1-2; possible D gene TRBD1, 5 bases. Trimming pared 0 bases from V and 3 bases from J, leaving 11 bases between. The CDR3 is 15 amino acids. Germline-derived CDR1 and CDR2 are MNHEY and SVGAGI. The CDR3 DNA reads TGTGCCAGCAGTTACTCGAATGCAGGGTACTATGGCTACACCTTC. This gives the protein CASSYSNAGYYGYTF.

This clone was seen a single time. V is TRBV7-2 and J is TRBJ1-3; unclear D gene. Between the trimmed V and J ends, which lost 2 bases and 0 bases, there was a span of 8 bases. Germline CDR1 reads SGHTA; CDR2 reads FQGNSA. This CDR3 is 15 amino acids long. This CDR3 is CASSLQGSSGNTIYF. CDR3 in DNA: TGTGCCAGCAGCTTACAAGGGAGCTCTGGAAACACCATATATTTT. Looking up the rest from reference TRBV7-2 and TRBJ1-3 gives the full variable domain: GAGVSQSPSNKVTEKGKDVELRCDPISGHTALYWYRQSLGQGLEFLIYFQGNSAPDKSGLPSDRFSAERTGGSVSTLTIQRTQQEDSAVYLCASSLQGSSGNTIYFGEGSWLTVV.

This CDR3 reads CASSQAQDRGYTF. Here the CDR3 DNA reads TGTGCCAGCAGTCAGGCACAGGATCGTGGCTACACCTTC. This chain joins TRBV7-9 and TRBJ1-2; maybe TRBD1 (5 bases). Germline V CDR1 and CDR2: SEHNR, FQNEAQ (reference sequence). The CDR3 has 13 residues. V lost 6 bases, J lost 7 bases, and 15 bases lay in between.